The following is a T cell receptor (beta chain) sequence with its context. What it binds is not known. These data come from a study of PD-1 blockade in classical Hodgkin lymphoma. As for the study in general: Intravenous infusions of nivolumab 3 mg/kg reached patients every 2 weeks.

The time point here: cycle 4 day 1 (C4D1), after 6 weeks of nivolumab. Relapse after autologous stem cell transplantation occurred in every patient, and brentuximab vedotin exposure varied. The table came from immunoSEQ multiplex PCR; TCRdb's copy has only in-frame clones and leaves some out. This sample carries under 130,000 clones, approximately 89% of them seen once, and the ten largest clones take around 17%. V was pared by 0 bases and J by 4 bases, with 13 bases between. The CDR3 sequence is 15 residues long. CDR1 is SGHRS and CDR2 is YFSETQ in the germline V gene. General observations from the study: Exclusion was the outcome for patients who began nivolumab under 1 year after ASCT. Newly diagnosed patients were reported to exhibit reduced baseline TCR diversity relative to healthy donors. Those achieving complete response showed baseline diversity like newly diagnosed patients.

The source is a human donor with classical Hodgkin lymphoma. The rearrangement links TRBV5-1 to TRBJ1-2; no clear D. The material sequenced was peripheral blood mononuclear cells (PBMCs), taken before the fourth cycle of nivolumab. The CDR3 sequence is CASSLAKGRGYGYTF. CDR3 DNA sequence: TGCGCCAGCAGCTTGGCGAAGGGTCGTGGCTATGGCTACACCTTC. Full variable domain (remainder filled in from reference TRBV5-1 and TRBJ1-2): KAGVTQTPRYLIKTRGQQVTLSCSPISGHRSVSWYQQTPGQGLQFLFEYFSETQRNKGNFPGRFSGRQFSNSRSEMNVSTLELGDSALYLCASSLAKGRGYGYTFGSGTRLTVV.